This paragraph reports one T cell receptor (beta chain). This CDR3 contains 15 residues. Losses at the gene ends were 2 bases for V and 7 bases for J; bases not matched to a gene: 8. CDR1 is GTSNPN and CDR2 is SVGIG in the germline V gene (reference sequence). The sample comes from a study of blood T cell repertoires in COVID-19. Whole-study context: The study drew acute and convalescent COVID-19 samples from the United States, Italy and Spain. From T cells, B-cell-depleted T cells, or PBMCs came the material, which was cDNA or gDNA.

In the authors' methods: Reference gene primers were amplified, and this amplification served to estimate nucleated cell counts. Sequencing used immunoSEQ multiplex PCR; TCRdb keeps in-frame clones, though not all of them. V and J calls plus clone size are reproduced from that table; the DNA served to infer D and trimming. The repertoire holds 130,000 to 150,000 clones, around three quarters seen once, with 3.5% to 4.5% in the top ten. This clonotype originated in a man aged 55 to 70 with acute or convalescent COVID-19. The chain combines TRBV30 with TRBJ2-1; TRBD2 matches at 10 bases. The sequencing sample was made of peripheral blood. For the CDR3, the DNA is TGTGCCTGGAGTCAACCCCAGCGGGAGGGGAATGAGCAGTTCTTC. Its protein is CAWSQPQREGNEQFF.